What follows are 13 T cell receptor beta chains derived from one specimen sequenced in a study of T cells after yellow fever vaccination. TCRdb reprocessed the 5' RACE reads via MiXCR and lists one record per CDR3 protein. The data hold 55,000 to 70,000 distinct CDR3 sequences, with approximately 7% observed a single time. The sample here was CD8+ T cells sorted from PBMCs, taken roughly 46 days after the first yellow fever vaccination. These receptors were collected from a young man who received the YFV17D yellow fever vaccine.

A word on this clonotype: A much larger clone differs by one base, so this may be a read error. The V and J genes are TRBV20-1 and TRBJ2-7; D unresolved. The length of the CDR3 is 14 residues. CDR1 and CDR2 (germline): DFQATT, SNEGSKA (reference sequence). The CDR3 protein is CSARDVKISYGQYF. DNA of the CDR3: TGCAGTGCTAGAGATGTTAAGATCTCCTACGGGCAGTACTTC.

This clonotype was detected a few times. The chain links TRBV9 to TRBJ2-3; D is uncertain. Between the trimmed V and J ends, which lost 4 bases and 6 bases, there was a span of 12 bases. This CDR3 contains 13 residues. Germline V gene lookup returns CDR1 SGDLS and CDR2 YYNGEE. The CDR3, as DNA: TGTGCCAGCAGCCGAACGTCAGCGGATACGCAGTATTTT. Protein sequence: CASSRTSADTQYF.

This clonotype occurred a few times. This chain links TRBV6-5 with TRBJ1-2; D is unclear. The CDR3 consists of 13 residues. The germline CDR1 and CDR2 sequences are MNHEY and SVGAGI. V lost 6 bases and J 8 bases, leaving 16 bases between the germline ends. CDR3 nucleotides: TGTGCCAGCAGCAGCAGTGTCGTCGAAGGCTACACCTTC. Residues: CASSSSVVEGYTF.

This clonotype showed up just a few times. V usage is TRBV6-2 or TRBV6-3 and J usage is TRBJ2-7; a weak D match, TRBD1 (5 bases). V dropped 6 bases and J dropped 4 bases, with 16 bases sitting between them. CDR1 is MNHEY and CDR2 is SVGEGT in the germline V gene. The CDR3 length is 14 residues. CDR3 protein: CASSNRILTYEQYV. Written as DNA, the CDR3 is TGTGCCAGCAGCAACAGGATCCTGACTTACGAGCAGTACGTC.

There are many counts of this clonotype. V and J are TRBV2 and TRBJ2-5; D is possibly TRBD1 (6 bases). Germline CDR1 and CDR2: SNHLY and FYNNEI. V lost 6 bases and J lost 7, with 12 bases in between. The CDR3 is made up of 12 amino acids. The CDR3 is CASSGQSATQYF. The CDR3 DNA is TGTGCCAGCAGCGGACAGTCGGCGACCCAGTACTTC.

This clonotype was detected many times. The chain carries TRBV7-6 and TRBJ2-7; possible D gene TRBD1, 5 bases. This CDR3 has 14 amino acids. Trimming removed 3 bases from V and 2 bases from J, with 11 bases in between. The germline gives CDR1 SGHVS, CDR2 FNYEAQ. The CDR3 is CASSFGAGPYEQYF. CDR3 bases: TGTGCCAGCAGCTTTGGGGCCGGTCCCTACGAGCAGTACTTC.

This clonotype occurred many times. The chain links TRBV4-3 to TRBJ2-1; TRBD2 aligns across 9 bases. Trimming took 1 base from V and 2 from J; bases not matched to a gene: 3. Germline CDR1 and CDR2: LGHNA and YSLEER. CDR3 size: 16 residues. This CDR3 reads CASSQVGGGAYNEQFF. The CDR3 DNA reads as TGCGCCAGCAGCCAAGTGGGCGGGGGGGCCTACAATGAGCAGTTCTTC.

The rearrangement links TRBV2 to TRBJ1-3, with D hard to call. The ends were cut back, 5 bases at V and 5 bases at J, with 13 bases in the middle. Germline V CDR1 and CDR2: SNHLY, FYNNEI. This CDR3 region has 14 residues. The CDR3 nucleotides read TGTGCCAGCAGTCTGGCGAAGGCCCGAAACACCATATATTTT. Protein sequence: CASSLAKARNTIYF. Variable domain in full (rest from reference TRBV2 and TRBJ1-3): EPEVTQTPSHQVTQMGQEVILRCVPISNHLYFYWYRQILGQKVEFLVSFYNNEISEKSEIFDDQFSVERPDGSNFTLKIRSTKLEDSAMYFCASSLAKARNTIYFGEGSWLTVV.

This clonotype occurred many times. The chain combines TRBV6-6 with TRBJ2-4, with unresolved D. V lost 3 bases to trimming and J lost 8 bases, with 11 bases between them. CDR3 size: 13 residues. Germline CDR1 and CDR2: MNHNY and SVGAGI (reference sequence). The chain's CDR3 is CASSYFPDHIQYF. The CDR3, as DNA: TGTGCCAGCAGTTATTTTCCGGACCACATTCAGTACTTC.

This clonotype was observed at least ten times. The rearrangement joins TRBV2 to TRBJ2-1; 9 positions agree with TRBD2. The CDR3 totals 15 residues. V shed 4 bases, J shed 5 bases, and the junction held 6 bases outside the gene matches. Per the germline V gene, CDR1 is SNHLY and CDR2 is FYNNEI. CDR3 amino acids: CASSVGGGANNEQFF. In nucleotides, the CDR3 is TGTGCCAGCAGTGTCGGCGGGGGGGCCAACAATGAGCAGTTCTTC.

The CDR3 region is CASSYVAGSLAGELFF. In DNA, the CDR3 is TGTGCCAGCAGTTATGTAGCGGGGTCGTTGGCCGGGGAGCTGTTTTTT. V is TRBV6-5 and J is TRBJ2-2; TRBD2 agrees at 8 bases. J lost 6 bases, V lost 3 bases, and 9 bases had no gene match. The CDR3 spans 16 residues. Germline V gene lookup returns CDR1 MNHEY and CDR2 SVGAGI.

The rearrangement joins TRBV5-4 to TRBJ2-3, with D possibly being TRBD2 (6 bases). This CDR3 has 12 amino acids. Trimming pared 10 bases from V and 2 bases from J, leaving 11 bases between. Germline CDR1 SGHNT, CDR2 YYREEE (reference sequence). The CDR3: CAGQGLTDTQYF. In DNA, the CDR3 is TGTGCCGGGCAGGGACTCACAGATACGCAGTATTTT.

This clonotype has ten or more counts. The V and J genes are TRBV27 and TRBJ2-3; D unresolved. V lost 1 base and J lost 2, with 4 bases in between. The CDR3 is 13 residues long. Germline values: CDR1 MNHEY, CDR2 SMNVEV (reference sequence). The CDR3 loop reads CASSLYNTDTQYF. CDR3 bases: TGTGCCAGCAGTTTATACAACACAGATACGCAGTATTTT.